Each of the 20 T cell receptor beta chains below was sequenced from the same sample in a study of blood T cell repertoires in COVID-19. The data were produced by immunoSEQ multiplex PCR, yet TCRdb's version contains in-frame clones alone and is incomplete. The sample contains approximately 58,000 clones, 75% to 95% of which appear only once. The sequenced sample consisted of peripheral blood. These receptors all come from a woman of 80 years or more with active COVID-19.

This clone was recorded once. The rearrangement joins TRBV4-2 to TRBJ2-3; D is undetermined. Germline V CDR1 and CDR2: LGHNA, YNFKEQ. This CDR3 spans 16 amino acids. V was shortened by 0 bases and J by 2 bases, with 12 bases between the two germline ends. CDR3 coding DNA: TGTGCCAGCAGCCAAGATAGCCCGAGAACCACAGATACGCAGTATTTT. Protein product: CASSQDSPRTTDTQYF.

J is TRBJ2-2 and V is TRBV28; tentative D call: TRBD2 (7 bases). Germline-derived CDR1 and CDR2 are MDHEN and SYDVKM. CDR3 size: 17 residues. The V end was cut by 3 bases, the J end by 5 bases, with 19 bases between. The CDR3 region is CASSLALGRGTTGELFF. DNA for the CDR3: TGTGCCAGCAGTTTGGCCCTAGGGAGGGGGACGACCGGGGAGCTGTTTTTT.

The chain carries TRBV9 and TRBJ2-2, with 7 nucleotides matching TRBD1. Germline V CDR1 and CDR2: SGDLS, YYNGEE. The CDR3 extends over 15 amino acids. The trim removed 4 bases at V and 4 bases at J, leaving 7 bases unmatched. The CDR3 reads CASSQGGMATGELFF. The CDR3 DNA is TGTGCCAGCAGCCAAGGGGGCATGGCCACCGGGGAGCTGTTTTTT.

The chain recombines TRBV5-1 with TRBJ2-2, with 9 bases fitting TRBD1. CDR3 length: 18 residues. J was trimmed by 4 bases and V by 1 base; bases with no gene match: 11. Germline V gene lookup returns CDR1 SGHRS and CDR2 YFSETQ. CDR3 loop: CASSLSQGARYGTGELFF. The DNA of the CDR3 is TGCGCCAGCAGCTTGTCACAGGGGGCCCGTTATGGCACCGGGGAGCTGTTTTTT.

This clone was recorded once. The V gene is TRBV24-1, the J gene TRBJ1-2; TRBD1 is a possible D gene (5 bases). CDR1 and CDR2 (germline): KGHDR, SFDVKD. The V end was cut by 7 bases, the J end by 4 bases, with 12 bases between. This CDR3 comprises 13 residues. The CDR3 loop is CATRKTGFYGYTF. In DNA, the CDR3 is TGTGCCACCAGAAAAACAGGCTTCTATGGCTACACCTTC.

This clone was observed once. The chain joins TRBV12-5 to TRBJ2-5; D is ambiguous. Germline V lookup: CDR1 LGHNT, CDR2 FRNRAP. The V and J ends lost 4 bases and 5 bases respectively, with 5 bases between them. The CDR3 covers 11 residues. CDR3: CASGSVETQYF. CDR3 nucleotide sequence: TGTGCTAGTGGTTCCGTGGAGACCCAGTACTTC.

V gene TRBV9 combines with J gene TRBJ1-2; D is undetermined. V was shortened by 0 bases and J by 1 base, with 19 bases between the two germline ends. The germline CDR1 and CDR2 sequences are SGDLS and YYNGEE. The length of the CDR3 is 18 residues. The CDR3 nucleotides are TGTGCCAGCAGCGTAGGGTTTCACGAGGCAAAACTTAACTATGGCTACACCTTC. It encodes CASSVGFHEAKLNYGYTF.

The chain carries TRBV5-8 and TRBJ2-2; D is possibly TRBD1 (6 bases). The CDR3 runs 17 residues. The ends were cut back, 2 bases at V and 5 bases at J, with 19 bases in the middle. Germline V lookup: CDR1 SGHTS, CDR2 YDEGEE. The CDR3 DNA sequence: TGTGCCAGCAGCTTAGACAGGAGACGACCTTGGACCGGGGAGCTGTTTTTT. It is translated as CASSLDRRRPWTGELFF.

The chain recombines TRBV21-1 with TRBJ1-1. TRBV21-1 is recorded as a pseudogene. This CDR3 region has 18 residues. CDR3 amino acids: CASSKEAGQGPFVTEAFF. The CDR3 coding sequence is TGTGCCAGCAGCAAAGAGGCGGGGCAGGGACCCTTCGTCACTGAAGCTTTCTTT.

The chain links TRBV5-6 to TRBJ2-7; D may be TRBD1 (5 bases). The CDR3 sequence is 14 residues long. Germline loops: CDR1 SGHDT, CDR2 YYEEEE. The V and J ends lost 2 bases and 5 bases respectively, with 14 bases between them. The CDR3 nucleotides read TGTGCCAGCAGCTTCAAACGCAGGGCGGACGAGCAGTACGTC. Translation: CASSFKRRADEQYV.

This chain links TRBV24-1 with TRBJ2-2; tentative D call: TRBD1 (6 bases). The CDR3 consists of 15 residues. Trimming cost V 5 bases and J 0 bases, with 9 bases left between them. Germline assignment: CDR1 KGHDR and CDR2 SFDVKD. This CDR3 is CATSGGQSNTGELFF. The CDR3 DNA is TGTGCCACCAGTGGAGGACAGTCGAACACCGGGGAGCTGTTTTTT.

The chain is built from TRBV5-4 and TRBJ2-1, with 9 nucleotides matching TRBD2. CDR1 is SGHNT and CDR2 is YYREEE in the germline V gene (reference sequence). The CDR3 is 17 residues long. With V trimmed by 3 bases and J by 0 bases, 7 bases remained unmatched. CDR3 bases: TGTGCCAGCAGCTCGCCGCTGACTAGCGGCTCCTACAATGAGCAGTTCTTC. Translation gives CASSSPLTSGSYNEQFF.

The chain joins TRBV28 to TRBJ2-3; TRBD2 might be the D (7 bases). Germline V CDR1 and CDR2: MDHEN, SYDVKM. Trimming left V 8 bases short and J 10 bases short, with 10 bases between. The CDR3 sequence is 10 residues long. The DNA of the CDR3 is TGTGCCAGCGAAGGGGGGGCGCAGTATTTT. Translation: CASEGGAQYF.

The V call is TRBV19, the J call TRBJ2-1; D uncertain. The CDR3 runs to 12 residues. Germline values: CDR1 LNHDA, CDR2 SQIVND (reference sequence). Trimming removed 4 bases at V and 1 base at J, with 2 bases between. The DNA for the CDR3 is TGTGCCAGTAGTACTTCCTACAATGAGCAGTTCTTC. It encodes CASSTSYNEQFF.

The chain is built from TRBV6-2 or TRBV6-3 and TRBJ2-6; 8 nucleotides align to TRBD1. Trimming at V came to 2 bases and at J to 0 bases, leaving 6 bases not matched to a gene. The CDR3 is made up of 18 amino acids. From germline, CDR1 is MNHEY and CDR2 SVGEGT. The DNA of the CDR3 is TGTGCCAGCAGTTACCCCGGACAGGGAACCTCTGGGGCCAACGTCCTGACTTTC. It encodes CASSYPGQGTSGANVLTF.

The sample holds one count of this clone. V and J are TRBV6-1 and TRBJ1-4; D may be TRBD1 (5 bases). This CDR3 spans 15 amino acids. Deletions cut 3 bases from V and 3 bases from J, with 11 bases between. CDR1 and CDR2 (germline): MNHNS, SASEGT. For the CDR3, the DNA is TGTGCCAGCAGTGATCGCGGGGCAGCTAATGAAAAACTGTTTTTT. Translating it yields CASSDRGAANEKLFF.

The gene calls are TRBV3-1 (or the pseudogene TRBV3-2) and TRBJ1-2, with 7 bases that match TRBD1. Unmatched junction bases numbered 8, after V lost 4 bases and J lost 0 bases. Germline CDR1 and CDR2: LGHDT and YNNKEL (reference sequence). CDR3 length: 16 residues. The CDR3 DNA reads TGTGCCAGCAGCCGCACGCGGGACAGCACTAACTATGGCTACACCTTC. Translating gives CASSRTRDSTNYGYTF.

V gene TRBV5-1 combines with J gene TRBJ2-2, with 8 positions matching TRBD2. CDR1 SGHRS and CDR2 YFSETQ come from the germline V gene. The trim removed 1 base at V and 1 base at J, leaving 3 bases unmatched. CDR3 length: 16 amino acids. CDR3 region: CASSLPLAGNTGELFF. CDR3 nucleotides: TGCGCCAGCAGCTTGCCCCTAGCGGGGAACACCGGGGAGCTGTTTTTT.

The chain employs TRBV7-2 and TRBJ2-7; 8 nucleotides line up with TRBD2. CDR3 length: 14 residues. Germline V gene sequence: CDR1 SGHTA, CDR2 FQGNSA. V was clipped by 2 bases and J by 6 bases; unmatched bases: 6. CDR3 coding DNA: TGTGCCAGCAGCTTATACAGCGGGGGACCCGAGCAGTACGTC. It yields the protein CASSLYSGGPEQYV.

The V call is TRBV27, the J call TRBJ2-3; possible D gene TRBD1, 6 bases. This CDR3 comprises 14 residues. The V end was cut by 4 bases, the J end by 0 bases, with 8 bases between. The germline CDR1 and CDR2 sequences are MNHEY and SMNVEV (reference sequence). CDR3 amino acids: CASSSGASTDTQYF. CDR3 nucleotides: TGTGCCAGCAGTTCAGGGGCCAGCACAGATACGCAGTATTTT.